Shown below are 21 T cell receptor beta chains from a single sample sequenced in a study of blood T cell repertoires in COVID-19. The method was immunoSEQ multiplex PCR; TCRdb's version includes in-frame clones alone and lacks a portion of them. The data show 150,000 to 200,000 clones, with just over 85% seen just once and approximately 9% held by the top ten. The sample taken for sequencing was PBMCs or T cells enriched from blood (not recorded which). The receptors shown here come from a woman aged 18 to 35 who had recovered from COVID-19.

Written as DNA, the CDR3 is TGCGCCAGCAGCTATGAACAGGGGTTTAACTATGGCTACACCTTC. It translates to CASSYEQGFNYGYTF. The chain is built from TRBV4-1 and TRBJ1-2, with 7 nucleotides matching TRBD1. Trimming at V came to 5 bases and at J to 1 base, leaving 7 bases not matched to a gene. The V gene's germline CDR1 is MGHRA and CDR2 YSYEKL. This CDR3 has 15 amino acids.

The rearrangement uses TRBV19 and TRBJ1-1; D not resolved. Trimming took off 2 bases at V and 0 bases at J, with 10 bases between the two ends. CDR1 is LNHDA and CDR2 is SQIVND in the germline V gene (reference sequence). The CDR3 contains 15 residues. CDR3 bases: TGTGCCAGTAGTATATCGTTACAGATGAACACTGAAGCTTTCTTT. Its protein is CASSISLQMNTEAFF.

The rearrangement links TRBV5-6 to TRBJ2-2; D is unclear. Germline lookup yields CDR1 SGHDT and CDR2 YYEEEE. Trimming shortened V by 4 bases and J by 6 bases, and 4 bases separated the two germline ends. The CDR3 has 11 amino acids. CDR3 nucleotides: TGTGCCAGCAGCATCGCCGGGGAGCTGTTTTTT. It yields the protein CASSIAGELFF.

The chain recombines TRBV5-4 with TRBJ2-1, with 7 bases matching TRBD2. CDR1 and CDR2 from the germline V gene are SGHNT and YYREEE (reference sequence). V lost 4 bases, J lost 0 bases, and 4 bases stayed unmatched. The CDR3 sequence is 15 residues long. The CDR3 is CASSSPGGSYNEQFF. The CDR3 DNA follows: TGTGCCAGCAGCAGCCCGGGGGGCTCCTACAATGAGCAGTTCTTC.

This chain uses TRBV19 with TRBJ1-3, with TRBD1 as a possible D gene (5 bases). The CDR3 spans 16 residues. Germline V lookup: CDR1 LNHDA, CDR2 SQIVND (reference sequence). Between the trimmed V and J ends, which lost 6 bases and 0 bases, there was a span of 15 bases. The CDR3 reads CASRMRGIGSGNTIYF. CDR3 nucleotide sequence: TGTGCCAGTAGGATGCGGGGGATAGGCTCTGGAAACACCATATATTTT.

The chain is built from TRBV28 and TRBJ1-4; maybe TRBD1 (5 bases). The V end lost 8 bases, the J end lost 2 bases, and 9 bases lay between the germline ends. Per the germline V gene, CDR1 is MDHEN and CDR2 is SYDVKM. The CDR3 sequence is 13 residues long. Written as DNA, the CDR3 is TGTGCCAGCTTCGGGGGGACTAATGAAAAACTGTTTTTT. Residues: CASFGGTNEKLFF.

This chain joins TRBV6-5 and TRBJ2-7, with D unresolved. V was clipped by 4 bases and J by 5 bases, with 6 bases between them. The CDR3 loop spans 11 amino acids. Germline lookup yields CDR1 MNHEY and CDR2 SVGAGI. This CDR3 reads CASSSSDEQYF. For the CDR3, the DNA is TGTGCCAGCAGTTCTTCCGACGAGCAGTACTTC.

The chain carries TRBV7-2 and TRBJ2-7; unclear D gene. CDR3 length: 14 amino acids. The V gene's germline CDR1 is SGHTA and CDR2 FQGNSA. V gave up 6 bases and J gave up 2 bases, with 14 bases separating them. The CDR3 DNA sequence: TGTGCCAGCAGAGAAATAGACAAGACCTACGAGCAGTACTTC. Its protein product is CASREIDKTYEQYF. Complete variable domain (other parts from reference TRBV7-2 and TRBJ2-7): GAGVSQSPSNKVTEKGKDVELRCDPISGHTALYWYRQSLGQGLEFLIYFQGNSAPDKSGLPSDRFSAERTGGSVSTLTIQRTQQEDSAVYLCASREIDKTYEQYFGPGTRLTVT.

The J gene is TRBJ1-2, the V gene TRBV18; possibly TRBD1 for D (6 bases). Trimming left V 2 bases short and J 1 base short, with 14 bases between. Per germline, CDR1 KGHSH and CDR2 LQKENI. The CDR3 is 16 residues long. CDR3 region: CASSPSPTGFNYGYTF. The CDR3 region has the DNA TGTGCCAGCTCACCATCCCCGACAGGATTTAACTATGGCTACACCTTC. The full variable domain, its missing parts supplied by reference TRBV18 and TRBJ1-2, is NAGVMQNPRHLVRRRGQEARLRCSPMKGHSHVYWYRQLPEEGLKFMVYLQKENIIDESGMPKERFSAEFPKEGPSILRIQQVVRGDSAAYFCASSPSPTGFNYGYTFGSGTRLTVV.

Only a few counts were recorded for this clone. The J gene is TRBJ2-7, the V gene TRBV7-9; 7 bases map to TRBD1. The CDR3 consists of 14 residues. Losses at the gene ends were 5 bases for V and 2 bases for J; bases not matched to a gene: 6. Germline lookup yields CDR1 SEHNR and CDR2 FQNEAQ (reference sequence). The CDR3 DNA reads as TGTGCCAGCAGCCCTGACAGGGCCCCCTACGAGCAGTACTTC. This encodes CASSPDRAPYEQYF.

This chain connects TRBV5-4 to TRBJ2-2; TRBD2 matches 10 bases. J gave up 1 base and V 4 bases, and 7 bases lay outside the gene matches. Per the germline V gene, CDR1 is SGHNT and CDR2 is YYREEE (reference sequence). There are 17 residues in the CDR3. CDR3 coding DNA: TGTGCCAGCAGCCCCATTGCTAGCGGGGGGAACACCGGGGAGCTGTTTTTT. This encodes CASSPIASGGNTGELFF.

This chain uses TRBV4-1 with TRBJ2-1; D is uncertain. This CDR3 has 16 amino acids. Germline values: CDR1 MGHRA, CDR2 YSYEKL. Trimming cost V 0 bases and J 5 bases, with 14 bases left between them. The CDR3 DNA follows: TGCGCCAGCAGCCAAGATCAGGCTGGCAGAGACAATGAGCAGTTCTTC. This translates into CASSQDQAGRDNEQFF.

CDR3 region: CASSLAGGTDTQYF. In DNA form, the CDR3 reads TGTGCCAGCAGTTTAGCGGGAGGTACAGATACGCAGTATTTT. The V call is TRBV6-5, the J call TRBJ2-3, with 10 nucleotides matching TRBD2. CDR3 length equals 14 residues. Germline V gives CDR1 MNHEY, CDR2 SVGAGI. With V trimmed by 4 bases and J by 3 bases, 1 base remained unmatched.

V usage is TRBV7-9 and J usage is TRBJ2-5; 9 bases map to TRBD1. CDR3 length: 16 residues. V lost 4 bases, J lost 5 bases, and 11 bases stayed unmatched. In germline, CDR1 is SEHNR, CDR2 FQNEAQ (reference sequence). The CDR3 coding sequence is TGTGCCAGCAGCTCGACAGGGGGTCTTAGAGGGGAGACCCAGTACTTC. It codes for CASSSTGGLRGETQYF.

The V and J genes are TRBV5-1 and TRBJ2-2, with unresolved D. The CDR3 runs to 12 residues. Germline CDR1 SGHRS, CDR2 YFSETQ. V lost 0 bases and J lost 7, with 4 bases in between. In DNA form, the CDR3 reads TGCGCCAGCAGCTTGGGTAGCGGGGAGCTGTTTTTT. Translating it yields CASSLGSGELFF.

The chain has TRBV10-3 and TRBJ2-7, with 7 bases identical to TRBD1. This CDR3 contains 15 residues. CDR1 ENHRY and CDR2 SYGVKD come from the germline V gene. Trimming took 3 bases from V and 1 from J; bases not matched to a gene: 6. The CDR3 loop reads CAISDRGGLSYEQYF. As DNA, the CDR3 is TGTGCCATCAGTGATAGAGGGGGCCTTTCCTACGAGCAGTACTTC.

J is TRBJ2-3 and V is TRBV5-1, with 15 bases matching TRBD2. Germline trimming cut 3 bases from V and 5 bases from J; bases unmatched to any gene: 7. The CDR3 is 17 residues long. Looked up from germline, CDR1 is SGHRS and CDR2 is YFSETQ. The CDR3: CASSSEGLAGGVDTQYF. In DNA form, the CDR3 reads TGCGCCAGCAGCTCCGAGGGACTAGCGGGGGGTGTAGATACGCAGTATTTT. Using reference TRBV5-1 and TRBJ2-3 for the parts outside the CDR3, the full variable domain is KAGVTQTPRYLIKTRGQQVTLSCSPISGHRSVSWYQQTPGQGLQFLFEYFSETQRNKGNFPGRFSGRQFSNSRSEMNVSTLELGDSALYLCASSSEGLAGGVDTQYFGPGTRLTVL.

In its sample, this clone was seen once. The CDR3 DNA reads TGTGCCAGCAGCAAGATTACCGGGACTACATATAGCACAGATACGCAGTATTTT. Translated, it gives CASSKITGTTYSTDTQYF. This chain uses TRBV7-2 with TRBJ2-3; 7 positions match TRBD2. Losses at the gene ends were 5 bases for V and 0 bases for J; bases not matched to a gene: 14. Germline V lookup: CDR1 SGHTA, CDR2 FQGNSA. There are 18 residues in the CDR3.

For the CDR3, the DNA is TGTGCCAGCAGCCCTGGTTGGAGGAGCCCCTTTGGCACAGATACGCAGTATTTT. Encoded protein: CASSPGWRSPFGTDTQYF. The rearrangement joins TRBV9 to TRBJ2-3; weak D call: TRBD2 (5 bases). The CDR3 loop spans 18 amino acids. Germline-derived CDR1 and CDR2 are SGDLS and YYNGEE. The germline V and J ends were trimmed by 4 bases and 1 base, with 22 bases remaining between them.

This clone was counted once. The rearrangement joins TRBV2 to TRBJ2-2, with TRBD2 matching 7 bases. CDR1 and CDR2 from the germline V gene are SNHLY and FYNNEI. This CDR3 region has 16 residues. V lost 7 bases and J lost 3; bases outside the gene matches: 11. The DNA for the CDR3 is TGTGCCAGCACGCTCGGCGCGGGAGTGGACACCGGGGAGCTGTTTTTT. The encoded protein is CASTLGAGVDTGELFF.

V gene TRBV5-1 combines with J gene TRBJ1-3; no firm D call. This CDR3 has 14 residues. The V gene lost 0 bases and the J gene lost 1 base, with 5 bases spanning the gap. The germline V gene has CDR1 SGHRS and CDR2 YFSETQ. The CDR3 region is CASSLAVSGNTIYF. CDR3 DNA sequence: TGCGCCAGCAGCTTGGCAGTTTCTGGAAACACCATATATTTT.